One sample yielded the 5 T cell receptor beta chains listed below, sequenced in a study of identical twins. TCRdb called the 5' RACE reads again in MiXCR, with one record for every CDR3 protein. The table has around 100,000 distinct CDR3 sequences, about 6.1% seen once. Input material: memory T cells sorted from blood. The receptors shown here come from a woman aged 45-59 years in good health.

This clonotype was detected ten times or more. The V gene is TRBV3-1, the J gene TRBJ1-5; the D is unclear. Germline V gene data show CDR1 as LGHDT and CDR2 as YNNKEL (reference sequence). The CDR3 consists of 13 residues. The V and J ends lost 0 bases and 5 bases respectively, with 5 bases between them. The CDR3 protein is CASSQDLYQPQHF. The DNA for the CDR3 is TGTGCCAGCAGCCAAGATTTATATCAGCCCCAGCATTTT.

This clonotype came up a few times. This chain uses TRBV24-1 with TRBJ1-2; 9 bases are shared with TRBD1. Germline assignment: CDR1 KGHDR and CDR2 SFDVKD. The CDR3 runs to 14 residues. V lost 7 bases to trimming and J lost 8 bases; unmatched junction nucleotides: 10. CDR3 loop: CATSRDRDNRGYTF. The CDR3 nucleotides are TGTGCCACCAGCAGGGACAGGGATAACAGGGGCTACACCTTC.

The sample holds many counts of this clonotype. This chain connects TRBV10-3 to TRBJ2-1; the match to TRBD2 covers 9 bases. V was clipped by 5 bases and J by 3 bases; unmatched bases: 5. CDR3 size: 15 residues. Looked up from germline, CDR1 is ENHRY and CDR2 is SYGVKD. The CDR3 DNA is TGTGCCATCAGTCCTAGCGGGAAGAACTACAATGAGCAGTTCTTC. Protein: CAISPSGKNYNEQFF.

The chain has TRBV20-1 and TRBJ2-3; 11 nucleotides align to TRBD1. In germline, CDR1 is DFQATT, CDR2 SNEGSKA (reference sequence). This CDR3 spans 15 amino acids. The V gene end was trimmed by 3 bases and the J gene end by 5 bases; junction bases not matched to a gene: 7. The CDR3 loop is CSASSDRGPEDTQYF. The CDR3 DNA sequence: TGCAGTGCTAGTTCGGACAGGGGGCCGGAAGATACGCAGTATTTT.

This clonotype was seen ten or more times. The gene calls are TRBV27 and TRBJ2-7; D possibly corresponds to TRBD2 (6 bases). The CDR3 runs to 14 residues. Germline V gives CDR1 MNHEY, CDR2 SMNVEV (reference sequence). V lost 5 bases and J 2 bases, leaving 13 bases between the germline ends. CDR3 protein: CASSRESGAYEQYF. Here the CDR3 DNA reads TGTGCCAGCAGTAGGGAGTCGGGAGCCTACGAGCAGTACTTC.